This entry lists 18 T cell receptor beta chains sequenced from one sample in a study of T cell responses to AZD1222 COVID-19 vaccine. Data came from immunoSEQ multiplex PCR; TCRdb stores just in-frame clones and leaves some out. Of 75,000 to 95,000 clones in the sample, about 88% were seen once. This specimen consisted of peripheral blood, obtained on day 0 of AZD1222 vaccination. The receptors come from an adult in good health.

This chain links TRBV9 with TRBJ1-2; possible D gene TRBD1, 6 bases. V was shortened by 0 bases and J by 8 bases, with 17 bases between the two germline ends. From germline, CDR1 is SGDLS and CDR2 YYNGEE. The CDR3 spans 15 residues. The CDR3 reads CASSVDRAARGGYTF. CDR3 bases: TGTGCCAGCAGCGTAGACAGGGCCGCCCGGGGGGGCTACACCTTC.

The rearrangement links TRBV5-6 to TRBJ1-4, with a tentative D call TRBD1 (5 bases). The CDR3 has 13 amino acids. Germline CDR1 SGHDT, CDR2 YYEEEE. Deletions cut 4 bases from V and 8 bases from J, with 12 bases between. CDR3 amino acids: CASSRPRDEKLFF. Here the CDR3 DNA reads TGTGCCAGCAGCCGGCCCCGGGACGAAAAACTGTTTTTT. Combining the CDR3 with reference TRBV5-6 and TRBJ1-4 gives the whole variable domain DAGVTQSPTHLIKTRGQQVTLRCSPKSGHDTVSWYQQALGQGPQFIFQYYEEEERQRGNFPDRFSGHQFPNYSSELNVNALLLGDSALYLCASSRPRDEKLFFGSGTQLSVL.

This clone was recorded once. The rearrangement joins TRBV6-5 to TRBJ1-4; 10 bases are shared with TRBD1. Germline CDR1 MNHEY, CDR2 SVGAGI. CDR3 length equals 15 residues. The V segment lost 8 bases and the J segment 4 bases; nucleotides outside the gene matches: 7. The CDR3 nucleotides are TGTGCCAGCGGGGACAGGGGAGGACTTAATGAAAAACTGTTTTTT. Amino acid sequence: CASGDRGGLNEKLFF.

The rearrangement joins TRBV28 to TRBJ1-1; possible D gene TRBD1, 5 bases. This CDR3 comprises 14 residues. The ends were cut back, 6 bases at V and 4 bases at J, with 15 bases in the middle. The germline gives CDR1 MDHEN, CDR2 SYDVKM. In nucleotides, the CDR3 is TGTGCCAGCAGGGAGGGACCGACGGGCACTGAAGCTTTCTTT. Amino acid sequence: CASREGPTGTEAFF. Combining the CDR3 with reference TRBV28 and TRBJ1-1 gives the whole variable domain DVKVTQSSRYLVKRTGEKVFLECVQDMDHENMFWYRQDPGLGLRLIYFSYDVKMKEKGDIPEGYSVSREKKERFSLILESASTNQTSMYLCASREGPTGTEAFFGQGTRLTVV.

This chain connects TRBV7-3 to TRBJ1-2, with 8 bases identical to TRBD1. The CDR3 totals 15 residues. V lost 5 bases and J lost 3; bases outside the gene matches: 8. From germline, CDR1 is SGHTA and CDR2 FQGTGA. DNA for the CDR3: TGTGCCAGCAGCCCGAACCAGGGGGCAGACTATGGCTACACCTTC. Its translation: CASSPNQGADYGYTF.

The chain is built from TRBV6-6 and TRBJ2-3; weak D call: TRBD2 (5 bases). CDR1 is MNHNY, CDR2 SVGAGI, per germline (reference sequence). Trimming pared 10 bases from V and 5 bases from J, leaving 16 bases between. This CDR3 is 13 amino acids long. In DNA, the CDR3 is TGTGCCACCAACTCGGAGGCGGGAGATACGCAGTATTTT. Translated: CATNSEAGDTQYF.

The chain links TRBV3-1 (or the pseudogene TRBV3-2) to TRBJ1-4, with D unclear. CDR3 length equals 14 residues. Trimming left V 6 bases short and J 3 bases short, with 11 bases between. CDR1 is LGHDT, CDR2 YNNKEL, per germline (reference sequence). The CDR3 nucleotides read TGTGCCAGCAGATCCTCCCTGGCTAATGAAAAACTGTTTTTT. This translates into CASRSSLANEKLFF.

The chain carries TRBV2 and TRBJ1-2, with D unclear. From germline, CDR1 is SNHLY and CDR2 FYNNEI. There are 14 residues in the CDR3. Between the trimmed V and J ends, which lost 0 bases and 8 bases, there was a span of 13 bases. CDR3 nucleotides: TGTGCCAGCAGTGAAGCGCGGAGGGTGGAAGGCTACACCTTC. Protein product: CASSEARRVEGYTF.

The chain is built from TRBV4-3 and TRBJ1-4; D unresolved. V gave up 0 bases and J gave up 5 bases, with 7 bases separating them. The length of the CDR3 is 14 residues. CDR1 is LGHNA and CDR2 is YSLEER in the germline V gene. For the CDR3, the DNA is TGCGCCAGCAGCCAAGAGAGGGCCAATGAAAAACTGTTTTTT. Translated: CASSQERANEKLFF.

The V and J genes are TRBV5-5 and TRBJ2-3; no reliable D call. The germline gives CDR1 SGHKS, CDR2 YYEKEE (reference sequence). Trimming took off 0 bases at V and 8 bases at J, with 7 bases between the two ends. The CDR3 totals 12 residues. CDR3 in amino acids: CASSLESATQYF. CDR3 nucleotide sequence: TGTGCCAGCAGCTTGGAGTCGGCTACGCAGTATTTT.

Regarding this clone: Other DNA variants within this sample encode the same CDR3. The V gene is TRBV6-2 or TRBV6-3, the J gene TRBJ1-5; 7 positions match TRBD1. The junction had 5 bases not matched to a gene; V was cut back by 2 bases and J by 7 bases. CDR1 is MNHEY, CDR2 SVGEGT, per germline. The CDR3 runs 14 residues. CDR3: CASSYRQGGQPQHF. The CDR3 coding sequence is TGTGCCAGCAGTTACCGACAGGGAGGCCAGCCCCAGCATTTT.

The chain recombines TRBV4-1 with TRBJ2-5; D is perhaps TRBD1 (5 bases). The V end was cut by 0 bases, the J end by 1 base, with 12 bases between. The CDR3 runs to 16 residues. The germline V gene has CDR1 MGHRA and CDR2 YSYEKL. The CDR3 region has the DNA TGCGCCAGCAGCCAAGATGGGGCAGCAATCCAAGAGACCCAGTACTTC. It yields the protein CASSQDGAAIQETQYF.

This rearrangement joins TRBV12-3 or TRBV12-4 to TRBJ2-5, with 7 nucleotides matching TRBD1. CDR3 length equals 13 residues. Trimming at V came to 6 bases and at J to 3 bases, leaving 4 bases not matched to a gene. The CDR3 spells CASSETGEETQYF. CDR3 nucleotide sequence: TGTGCCAGCAGCGAAACAGGGGAAGAGACCCAGTACTTC.

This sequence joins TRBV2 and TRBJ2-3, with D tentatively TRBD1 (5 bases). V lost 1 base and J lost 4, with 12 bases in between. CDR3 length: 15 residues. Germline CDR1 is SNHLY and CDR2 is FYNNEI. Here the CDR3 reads CASSEEKGAADTQYF. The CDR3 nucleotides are TGTGCCAGCAGTGAAGAGAAAGGGGCCGCAGATACGCAGTATTTT.

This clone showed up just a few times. The CDR3 sequence: CASSLTDGNEKLFF. In nucleotides, the CDR3 is TGTGCCAGCTCACTAACGGACGGAAATGAAAAACTGTTTTTT. The rearrangement joins TRBV18 to TRBJ1-4; no clear D. This CDR3 has 14 amino acids. In germline, CDR1 is KGHSH, CDR2 LQKENI. V was trimmed by 4 bases and J by 5 bases, leaving 11 bases between them.

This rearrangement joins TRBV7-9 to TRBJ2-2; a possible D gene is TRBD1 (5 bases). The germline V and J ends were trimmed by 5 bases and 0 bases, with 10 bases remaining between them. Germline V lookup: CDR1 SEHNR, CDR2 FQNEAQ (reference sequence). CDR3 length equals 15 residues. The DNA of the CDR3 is TGTGCCAGCAGCCCTGCAGGGCCGAACACCGGGGAGCTGTTTTTT. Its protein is CASSPAGPNTGELFF.

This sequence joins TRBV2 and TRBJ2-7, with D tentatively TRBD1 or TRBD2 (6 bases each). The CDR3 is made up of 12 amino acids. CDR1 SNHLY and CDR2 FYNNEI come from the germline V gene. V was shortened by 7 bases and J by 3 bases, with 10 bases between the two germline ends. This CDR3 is CASIEGGYEQYF. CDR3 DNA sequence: TGTGCCAGCATCGAGGGGGGCTACGAGCAGTACTTC.

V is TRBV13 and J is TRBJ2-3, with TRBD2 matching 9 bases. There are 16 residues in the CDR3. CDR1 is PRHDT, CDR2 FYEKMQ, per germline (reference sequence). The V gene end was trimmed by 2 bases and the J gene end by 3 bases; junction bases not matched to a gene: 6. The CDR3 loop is CASSLRAGGPTDTQYF. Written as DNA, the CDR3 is TGTGCCAGCAGCTTAAGGGCGGGAGGGCCGACAGATACGCAGTATTTT.